These 8 T cell receptor beta chains share one sample of origin, sequenced in a study of T cell responses to AZD1222 COVID-19 vaccine. The protocol was immunoSEQ multiplex PCR, while the TCRdb copy is restricted to in-frame clones and leaves out a portion. The table shows around 120,000 clones, with roughly 82% occurring only once. The input for sequencing was peripheral blood, taken 28 days after the second AZD1222 dose. These receptors came from an adult who received the AZD1222 COVID-19 vaccine.

The genes are TRBV9 and TRBJ2-5, with D perhaps assigned TRBD1 or TRBD2 (6 bases each). This CDR3 comprises 15 residues. CDR1 is SGDLS and CDR2 is YYNGEE in the germline V gene. Trimming removed 2 bases at V and 2 bases at J, with 13 bases between. The CDR3 region is CASSVRGHSQETQYF. Written as DNA, the CDR3 is TGTGCCAGCAGCGTCCGGGGGCACTCACAAGAGACCCAGTACTTC.

This chain connects TRBV9 to TRBJ2-3; D is undetermined. The ends were cut back, 4 bases at V and 0 bases at J, with 3 bases in the middle. The CDR3 contains 12 residues. CDR1 is SGDLS, CDR2 YYNGEE, per germline. In DNA form, the CDR3 reads TGTGCCAGCAGCTCAAGCACAGATACGCAGTATTTT. This gives the protein CASSSSTDTQYF. The full variable domain, in which reference TRBV9 and TRBJ2-3 provide the parts outside the CDR3, is DSGVTQTPKHLITATGQRVTLRCSPRSGDLSVYWYQQSLDQGLQFLIQYYNGEERAKGNILERFSAQQFPDLHSELNLSSLELGDSALYFCASSSSTDTQYFGPGTRLTVL.

The chain has TRBV11-2 and TRBJ1-2, with TRBD1 matching 8 bases. There are 14 residues in the CDR3. Germline V gene data show CDR1 as SGHAT and CDR2 as FQNNGV. Trimming took 5 bases from V and 4 from J; bases not matched to a gene: 6. CDR3 region: CASSPGQGSYGYTF. The CDR3 nucleotides read TGTGCCAGCAGCCCCGGACAGGGTAGCTATGGCTACACCTTC.

The V gene is TRBV11-2, the J gene TRBJ2-7, with 7 positions matching TRBD2. V was pared by 3 bases and J by 2 bases, with 10 bases of the junction left unmatched. This CDR3 contains 16 residues. The germline CDR1 and CDR2 sequences are SGHAT and FQNNGV. CDR3: CASSFLPGLLTYEQYF. The DNA for the CDR3 is TGTGCCAGCAGCTTTCTACCGGGACTACTAACCTACGAGCAGTACTTC. Filled out from reference TRBV11-2 and TRBJ2-7, the complete variable domain reads EAGVAQSPRYKIIEKRQSVAFWCNPISGHATLYWYQQILGQGPKLLIQFQNNGVVDDSQLPKDRFSAERLKGVDSTLKIQPAKLEDSAVYLCASSFLPGLLTYEQYFGPGTRLTVT.

The rearrangement links TRBV6-5 to TRBJ2-2; weak D call: TRBD2 (7 bases). CDR1 MNHEY and CDR2 SVGAGI come from the germline V gene. V lost 0 bases, J lost 4 bases, and 12 bases lay in between. This CDR3 spans 16 amino acids. The CDR3 nucleotides read TGTGCCAGCAGTTACTCGATCGGGGGGCCCACCGGGGAGCTGTTTTTT. Protein: CASSYSIGGPTGELFF.

The chain links TRBV5-4 to TRBJ2-5; D not resolved. Germline-derived CDR1 and CDR2 are SGHNT and YYREEE (reference sequence). The CDR3 totals 12 residues. The V end lost 3 bases, the J end lost 5 bases, and 8 bases lay between the germline ends. The DNA for the CDR3 is TGTGCCAGCAGCTCCCGGACGGAGACCCAGTACTTC. Its protein product is CASSSRTETQYF.

The chain carries TRBV2 and TRBJ1-5; TRBD1 agrees at 10 bases. V trimming: 9 bases; J trimming: 3 bases; junction bases outside the gene matches: 2. The CDR3 is 13 residues long. Germline assignment: CDR1 SNHLY and CDR2 FYNNEI. The CDR3 DNA reads TGTGCCAGAGGGACAGGGGCCAATCAGCCCCAGCATTTT. Translation: CARGTGANQPQHF.

CDR3 in DNA: TGTGCCAGCAGCTTAGCGCTGGGCTTAGTCAAAAACATTCAGTACTTC. It encodes CASSLALGLVKNIQYF. The J gene is TRBJ2-4, the V gene TRBV7-8; no firm D call. This CDR3 has 16 amino acids. V lost 0 bases and J lost 3, with 12 bases in between. Germline CDR1 is SGHVS and CDR2 is FQNEAQ. The whole variable domain, filled in from reference TRBV7-8 and TRBJ2-4, reads GAGVSQSPRYKVAKRGQDVALRCDPISGHVSLFWYQQALGQGPEFLTYFQNEAQLDKSGLPSDRFFAERPEGSVSTLKIQRTQQEDSAVYLCASSLALGLVKNIQYFGAGTRLSVL.